These 9 T cell receptor beta chains were sequenced from one sample in a study of Graves' ophthalmopathy and Graves' hyperthyroidism. Amplification targeted the TCR beta CDR3 regions, with RNA transcripts as the source material. Scientists carried out first-round RT-PCR using HTBI primers and then a second-round multiplex PCR. One entry per CDR3 protein results from TCRdb running MiXCR on the multiplex PCR reads. This sample carries about 700,000 distinct CDR3 sequences, over 40% of them seen once, and the ten largest clones take roughly 3.5%. The sequenced sample consisted of peripheral blood. The origin of the receptors is an adult man with Graves' ophthalmopathy.

The genes are TRBV25-1 and TRBJ2-6; 12 nucleotides line up with TRBD1. Germline CDR1 and CDR2: MGHDK and SYGVNS. V lost 6 bases, J lost 3 bases, and 6 bases stayed unmatched. The length of the CDR3 is 17 residues. The CDR3 here is CASSVRDRGLGANVLTF. The CDR3 region has the DNA TGTGCCAGCAGCGTCCGGGACAGGGGGCTTGGGGCCAACGTCCTGACTTTC.

This clonotype was picked up many times. V usage is TRBV20-1 and J usage is TRBJ2-5, with D unclear. This CDR3 comprises 12 residues. Trimming cost V 5 bases and J 1 base, with 8 bases left between them. In germline, CDR1 is DFQATT, CDR2 SNEGSKA (reference sequence). CDR3 sequence: CSAGLRQETQYF. CDR3 DNA sequence: TGCAGTGCTGGGCTCCGCCAAGAGACCCAGTACTTC.

The chain recombines TRBV7-2 with TRBJ2-2; 8 bases are a match to TRBD1. Germline V gives CDR1 SGHTA, CDR2 FQGNSA. The CDR3 length is 13 residues. V shed 5 bases, J shed 7 bases, and the junction held 3 bases outside the gene matches. CDR3 sequence: CASSHGTGGELFF. The CDR3 nucleotides read TGTGCCAGCAGCCACGGGACAGGCGGGGAGCTGTTTTTT.

The chain employs TRBV30 and TRBJ1-3; D is perhaps TRBD1 (5 bases). Per germline, CDR1 GTSNPN and CDR2 SVGIG (reference sequence). V was trimmed by 4 bases and J by 8 bases, leaving 12 bases between them. The CDR3 contains 12 residues. CDR3 sequence reads: CAWTRGPDTIYF. The CDR3 DNA reads TGTGCCTGGACCCGGGGCCCGGACACCATATATTTT. The full variable domain, in which reference TRBV30 and TRBJ1-3 provide the parts outside the CDR3, is SQTIHQWPATLVQPVGSPLSLECTVEGTSNPNLYWYRQAAGRGLQLLFYSVGIGQISSEVPQNLSASRPQDRQFILSSKKLLLSDSGFYLCAWTRGPDTIYFGEGSWLTVV.

This clonotype was recorded at least ten times. The chain employs TRBV5-5 and TRBJ1-5, with 8 bases lining up with TRBD1. Germline V gene lookup returns CDR1 SGHKS and CDR2 YYEKEE (reference sequence). Trimming at V came to 2 bases and at J to 3 bases, leaving 1 base not matched to a gene. The CDR3 runs 14 residues. The CDR3 DNA follows: TGTGCCAGCAGCTTACAGGGGGTCAATCAGCCCCAGCATTTT. Its protein product is CASSLQGVNQPQHF. The whole variable domain, remainder taken from reference TRBV5-5 and TRBJ1-5, is DAGVTQSPTHLIKTRGQQVTLRCSPISGHKSVSWYQQVLGQGPQFIFQYYEKEERGRGNFPDRFSARQFPNYSSELNVNALLLGDSALYLCASSLQGVNQPQHFGDGTRLSIL.

This clonotype was observed at least ten times. The chain carries TRBV7-9 and TRBJ1-1; D is perhaps TRBD1 (5 bases). Germline V gene lookup returns CDR1 SEHNR and CDR2 FQNEAQ (reference sequence). The CDR3 contains 16 residues. Trimming cost V 5 bases and J 1 base, with 17 bases left between them. In DNA form, the CDR3 reads TGTGCCAGCAGCCGCCCCAGGGTCGGGCCGAACACTGAAGCTTTCTTT. This sequence encodes CASSRPRVGPNTEAFF. The entire variable domain, with the rest obtained from reference TRBV7-9 and TRBJ1-1, is as follows: DTGVSQNPRHKITKRGQNVTFRCDPISEHNRLYWYRQTLGQGPEFLTYFQNEAQLEKSRLLSDRFSAERPKGSFSTLEIQRTEQGDSAMYLCASSRPRVGPNTEAFFGQGTRLTVV.

This clonotype was seen at least ten times. The chain recombines TRBV2 with TRBJ2-5, with D perhaps being TRBD1 or TRBD2 (6 bases each). CDR1 is SNHLY and CDR2 is FYNNEI in the germline V gene. The CDR3 has 14 amino acids. Trimming stripped 4 bases from V and 1 base from J, with 10 bases between. The CDR3 region has the DNA TGTGCCAGCAGTGGGGGGGCATTCCAAGAGACCCAGTACTTC. Its protein is CASSGGAFQETQYF.

This clonotype was recorded at least ten times. CDR3 amino acids: CSARDGWAEETQYF. CDR3 bases: TGCAGTGCTAGAGATGGATGGGCCGAGGAGACCCAGTACTTC. The V gene is TRBV20-1, the J gene TRBJ2-5; D ambiguous. The CDR3 spans 14 residues. Germline assignment: CDR1 DFQATT and CDR2 SNEGSKA (reference sequence). Trimming took off 0 bases at V and 5 bases at J, with 13 bases between the two ends.

The chain couples TRBV11-1 to TRBJ2-5; D may be TRBD1 (6 bases). V shed 1 base and J shed 4 bases, with 13 bases lying between them. The CDR3 covers 15 residues. Germline CDR1 SGHAT, CDR2 FQDESV (reference sequence). The CDR3 sequence: CASSLVPWGLETQYF. CDR3 sequence (DNA): TGTGCCAGCAGCTTAGTACCCTGGGGGCTAGAGACCCAGTACTTC.